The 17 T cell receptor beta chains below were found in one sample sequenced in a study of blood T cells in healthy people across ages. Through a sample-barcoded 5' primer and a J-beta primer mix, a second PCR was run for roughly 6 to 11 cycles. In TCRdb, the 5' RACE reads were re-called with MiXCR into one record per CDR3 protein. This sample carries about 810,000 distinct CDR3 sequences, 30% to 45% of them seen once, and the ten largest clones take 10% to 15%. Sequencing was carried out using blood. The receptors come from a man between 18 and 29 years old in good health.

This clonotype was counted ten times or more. CDR3: CASSLHYGYTF. The CDR3 region has the DNA TGTGCCAGCAGCCTCCACTATGGCTACACCTTC. The chain links TRBV27 to TRBJ1-2; D not resolved. Between the trimmed V and J ends, which lost 6 bases and 3 bases, there was a span of 5 bases. The CDR3 covers 11 residues. Germline V gene data show CDR1 as MNHEY and CDR2 as SMNVEV (reference sequence).

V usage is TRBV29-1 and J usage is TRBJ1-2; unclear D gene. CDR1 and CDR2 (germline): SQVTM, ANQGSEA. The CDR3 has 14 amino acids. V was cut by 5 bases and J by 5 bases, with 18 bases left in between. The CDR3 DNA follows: TGCAGCGTTTCAAGGCCTACGCTCCTTTATGGCTACACCTTC. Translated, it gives CSVSRPTLLYGYTF.

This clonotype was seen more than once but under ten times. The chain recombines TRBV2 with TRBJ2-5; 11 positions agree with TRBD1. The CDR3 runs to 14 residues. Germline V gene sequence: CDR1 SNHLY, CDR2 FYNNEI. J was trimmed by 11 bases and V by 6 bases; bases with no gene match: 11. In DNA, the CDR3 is TGTGCCAGCAGGGGGGACAGGGGGTACAATGAGCAGTACTTC. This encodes CASRGDRGYNEQYF.

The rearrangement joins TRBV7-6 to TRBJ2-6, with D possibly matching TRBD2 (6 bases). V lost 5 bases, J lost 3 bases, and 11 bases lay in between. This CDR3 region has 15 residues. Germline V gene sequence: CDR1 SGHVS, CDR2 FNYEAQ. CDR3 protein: CASSVGGIGANVLTF. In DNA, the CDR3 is TGTGCCAGCAGCGTTGGGGGGATTGGGGCCAACGTCCTGACTTTC.

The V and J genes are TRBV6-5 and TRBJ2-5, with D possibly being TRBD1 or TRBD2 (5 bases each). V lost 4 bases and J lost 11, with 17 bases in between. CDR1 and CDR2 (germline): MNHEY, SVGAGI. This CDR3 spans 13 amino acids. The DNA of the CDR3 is TGTGCCAGCAGTTCCGGGACGGGCGGAGAGCAGTACTTC. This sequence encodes CASSSGTGGEQYF.

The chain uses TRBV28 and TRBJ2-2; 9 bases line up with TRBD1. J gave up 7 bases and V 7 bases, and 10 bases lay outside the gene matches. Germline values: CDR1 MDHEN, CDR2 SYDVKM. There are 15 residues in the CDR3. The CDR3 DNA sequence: TGTGCCAGCATCGAACAGGGGGCTTCTAACGGGGAGCTGTTTTTT. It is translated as CASIEQGASNGELFF.

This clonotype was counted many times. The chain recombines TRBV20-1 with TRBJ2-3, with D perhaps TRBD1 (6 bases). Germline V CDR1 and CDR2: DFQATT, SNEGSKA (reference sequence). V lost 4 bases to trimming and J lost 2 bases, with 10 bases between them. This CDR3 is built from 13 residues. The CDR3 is CSAMWDNTDTQYF. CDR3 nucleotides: TGCAGTGCTATGTGGGACAACACAGATACGCAGTATTTT.

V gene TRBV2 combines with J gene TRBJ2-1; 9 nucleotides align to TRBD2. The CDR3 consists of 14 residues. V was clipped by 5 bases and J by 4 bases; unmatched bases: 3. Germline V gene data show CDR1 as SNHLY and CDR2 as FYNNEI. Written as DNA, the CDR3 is TGTGCCAGCAGTTGGAGCGGGGGGTACAATGAGCAGTTCTTC. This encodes CASSWSGGYNEQFF.

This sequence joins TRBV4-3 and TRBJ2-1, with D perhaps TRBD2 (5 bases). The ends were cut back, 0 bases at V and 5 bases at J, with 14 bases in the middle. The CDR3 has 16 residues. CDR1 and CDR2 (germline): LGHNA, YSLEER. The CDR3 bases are TGCGCCAGCAGCCAAGATTTAACGGGAACAAACAATGAGCAGTTCTTC. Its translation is CASSQDLTGTNNEQFF.

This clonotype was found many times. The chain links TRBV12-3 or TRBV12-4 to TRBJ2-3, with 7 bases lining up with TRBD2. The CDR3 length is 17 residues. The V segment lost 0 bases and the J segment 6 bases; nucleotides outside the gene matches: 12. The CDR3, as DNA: TGTGCCAGCAGTTTAGCGCTGGGCGGGGGTTTCGGCGATACGCAGTATTTT. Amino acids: CASSLALGGGFGDTQYF.

The CDR3 sequence is CSAGDGSRGTQYF. DNA for the CDR3: TGCAGCGCCGGGGACGGCTCGAGGGGTACGCAGTATTTT. This chain uses TRBV29-1 with TRBJ2-3; D may be TRBD1 or TRBD2 (5 bases each). The CDR3 runs 13 residues. V lost 7 bases to trimming and J lost 8 bases, with 19 bases between them. Germline CDR1 and CDR2: SQVTM and ANQGSEA.

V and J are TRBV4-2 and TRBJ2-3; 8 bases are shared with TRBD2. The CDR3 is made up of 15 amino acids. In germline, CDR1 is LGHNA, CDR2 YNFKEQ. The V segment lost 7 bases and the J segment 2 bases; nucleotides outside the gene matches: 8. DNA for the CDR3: TGTGCCAGCACCCGATATAGCGGGACCACAGATACGCAGTATTTT. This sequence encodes CASTRYSGTTDTQYF.

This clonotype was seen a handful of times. The CDR3 region is CASTILGGYGYTF. Here the CDR3 DNA reads TGTGCCAGCACCATCTTGGGCGGTTATGGCTACACCTTC. The rearrangement joins TRBV6-2 or TRBV6-3 to TRBJ1-2; D unclear. Germline CDR1 reads MNHEY; CDR2 reads SVGEGT. Trimming stripped 7 bases from V and 5 bases from J, with 14 bases between. CDR3 length equals 13 residues.

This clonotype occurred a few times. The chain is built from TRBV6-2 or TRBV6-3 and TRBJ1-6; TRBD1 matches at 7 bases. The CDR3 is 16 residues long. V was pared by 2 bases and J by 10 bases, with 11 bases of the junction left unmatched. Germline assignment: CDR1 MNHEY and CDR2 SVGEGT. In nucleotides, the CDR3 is TGTGCCAGCAGTTACGCGGTCAGGGGGATAAGCTCACCCCTCCACTTT. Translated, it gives CASSYAVRGISSPLHF.

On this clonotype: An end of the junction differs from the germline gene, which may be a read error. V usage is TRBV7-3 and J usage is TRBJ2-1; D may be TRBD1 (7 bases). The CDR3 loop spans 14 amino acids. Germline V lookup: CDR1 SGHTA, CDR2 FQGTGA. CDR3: CTSSVSGQRVEQFF. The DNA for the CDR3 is TGTACCAGCAGCGTATCGGGACAGCGGGTTGAGCAGTTCTTC.

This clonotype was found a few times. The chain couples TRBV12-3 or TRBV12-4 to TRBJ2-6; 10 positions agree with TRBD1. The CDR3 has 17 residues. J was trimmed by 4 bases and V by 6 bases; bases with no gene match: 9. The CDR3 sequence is CASRPGQGETGANVLTF. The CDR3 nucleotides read TGTGCCAGCAGACCAGGACAGGGGGAGACCGGGGCCAACGTCCTGACTTTC.

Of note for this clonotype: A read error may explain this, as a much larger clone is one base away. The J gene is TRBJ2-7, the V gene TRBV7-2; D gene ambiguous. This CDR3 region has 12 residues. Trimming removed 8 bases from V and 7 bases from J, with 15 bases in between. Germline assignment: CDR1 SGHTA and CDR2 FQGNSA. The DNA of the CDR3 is TGTGCCAGCGGGTTCACCTACAATGAGCAGTACTTC. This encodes CASGFTYNEQYF.